What follows are 29 T cell receptor beta chains derived from one specimen sequenced in a study of Graves' ophthalmopathy and Graves' hyperthyroidism. Investigators amplified TCR beta CDR3 regions from RNA transcripts. HTBI-primed RT-PCR formed the first round, and a multiplex PCR formed the second. A single record per CDR3 protein comes from TCRdb applying MiXCR to the multiplex PCR reads. The table records some 350,000 distinct CDR3 sequences, about 18% of them present only once. The sample consisted of peripheral blood. All receptors derive from an adult woman with stable Graves' hyperthyroidism.

Here the CDR3 reads CAWGGQRHSPLHF. CDR3 nucleotides: TGTGCCTGGGGCGGGCAGCGGCACTCACCCCTCCACTTT. The genes are TRBV30 and TRBJ1-6; D is ambiguous. CDR1 and CDR2 (germline): GTSNPN, SVGIG (reference sequence). The V end lost 5 bases, the J end lost 10 bases, and 15 bases lay between the germline ends. The CDR3 sequence is 13 residues long.

This clonotype was seen only a few times. This chain joins TRBV6-1 and TRBJ2-3; the D gene could be TRBD1 or TRBD2 (6 bases each). V lost 6 bases and J 5 bases, leaving 18 bases between the germline ends. The germline V gene encodes CDR1 MNHNS and CDR2 SASEGT. The CDR3 spans 15 residues. The CDR3 bases are TGTGCCAGCAGCTCAGGACAGACCGGGGGAGATACGCAGTATTTT. Translating gives CASSSGQTGGDTQYF.

This clonotype occurred many times. This chain connects TRBV14 to TRBJ2-7; TRBD2 is a possible D gene (6 bases). V dropped 6 bases and J dropped 6 bases, with 15 bases sitting between them. The CDR3 consists of 13 residues. CDR1 SGHDN and CDR2 FVKESK come from the germline V gene. The CDR3 is CASSKDYSVEQYF. As DNA, the CDR3 is TGTGCCAGCAGTAAGGACTACTCGGTCGAGCAGTACTTC. The full variable domain, in which reference TRBV14 and TRBJ2-7 provide the parts outside the CDR3, is EAGVTQFPSHSVIEKGQTVTLRCDPISGHDNLYWYRRVMGKEIKFLLHFVKESKQDESGMPNNRFLAERTGGTYSTLKVQPAELEDSGVYFCASSKDYSVEQYFGPGTRLTVT.

This clonotype occurred many times. V is TRBV28 and J is TRBJ2-7; perhaps TRBD1 as D (5 bases). The ends were cut back, 7 bases at V and 3 bases at J, with 10 bases in the middle. This CDR3 is built from 12 residues. CDR1 MDHEN and CDR2 SYDVKM come from the germline V gene. CDR3 sequence reads: CASTSRVYEQYF. In DNA, the CDR3 is TGTGCCAGCACCTCCAGGGTCTACGAGCAGTACTTC.

Comments on this clonotype: A much larger clonotype is one base distant, so this may be a read error. In DNA, the CDR3 is TGTGCCAGCACCCCCCTAGGTCCGATTGAAAAACTGCTTTTT. The encoded protein is CASTPLGPIEKLLF. The rearrangement joins TRBV25-1 to TRBJ1-4; no firm D call. Germline CDR1 MGHDK, CDR2 SYGVNS. CDR3 size: 14 residues.

This clonotype was recorded at least ten times. This chain uses TRBV28 with TRBJ1-2, with a weak D call TRBD1 (6 bases). CDR1 and CDR2 (germline): MDHEN, SYDVKM. V was clipped by 2 bases and J by 7 bases, with 11 bases between them. The CDR3 length is 13 residues. The CDR3 here is CASSLRGHSGYTF. CDR3 DNA: TGTGCCAGCAGTTTACGGGGGCATAGTGGCTACACCTTC.

This clonotype showed up many times. This chain uses TRBV27 with TRBJ1-3, with 8 bases fitting TRBD1. The CDR3 runs to 21 residues. V lost 0 bases, J lost 4 bases, and 20 bases stayed unmatched. CDR1 is MNHEY, CDR2 SMNVEV, per germline (reference sequence). CDR3: CASSLSTTDREDEEFGNTIYF. For the CDR3, the DNA is TGTGCCAGCAGTTTATCTACAACGGACAGGGAGGATGAGGAGTTCGGAAACACCATATATTTT.

J is TRBJ1-5 and V is TRBV11-2; 7 bases are shared with TRBD1. V lost 5 bases to trimming and J lost 6 bases; unmatched junction nucleotides: 4. The CDR3 spans 13 residues. Per the germline V gene, CDR1 is SGHAT and CDR2 is FQNNGV. The CDR3 loop reads CASSEGTVQPQHF. The CDR3 nucleotides read TGTGCCAGCAGCGAGGGGACAGTTCAGCCCCAGCATTTT.

This clonotype was counted only a few times. V gene TRBV3-1 combines with J gene TRBJ1-5; D perhaps matches TRBD1 (6 bases). The ends were cut back, 5 bases at V and 7 bases at J, with 12 bases in the middle. Germline lookup yields CDR1 LGHDT and CDR2 YNNKEL (reference sequence). This CDR3 region has 13 residues. CDR3 in amino acids: CASSDVRGQPQHF. CDR3 in DNA: TGTGCCAGCAGCGATGTTAGGGGGCAGCCCCAGCATTTT.

In this sample, this clonotype turned up many times. V and J are TRBV13 and TRBJ2-7; 8 bases are shared with TRBD1. Germline loops: CDR1 PRHDT, CDR2 FYEKMQ (reference sequence). This CDR3 is 17 amino acids long. V lost 0 bases and J lost 2; bases outside the gene matches: 9. The CDR3 bases are TGTGCCAGCAGCTTAGGCCTGGGGGGACAGGCCGCCTACGAGCAGTACTTC. It encodes CASSLGLGGQAAYEQYF.

Regarding this clonotype: Just one base apart from a much larger clone, this may be a read error. This chain connects TRBV6-1 to TRBJ2-4; possibly TRBD1 or TRBD2 for D (7 bases each). Germline CDR1 is MNHNS and CDR2 is SASEGT. This CDR3 is built from 16 residues. For the CDR3, the DNA is TGTGCCAGCAGTATTAACAGGGAGGGGGCCAAAAACATTAAGTACTTC. This gives the protein CASSINREGAKNIKYF.

This clonotype was detected ten times or more. The chain joins TRBV11-2 to TRBJ1-1; TRBD1 might be the D (6 bases). Per germline, CDR1 SGHAT and CDR2 FQNNGV. The CDR3 runs 12 residues. Between the trimmed V and J ends, which lost 5 bases and 8 bases, there was a span of 12 bases. The CDR3 nucleotides read TGTGCCAGCAGCCCGAGGAGGGGGGAAGCTTTCTTT. It translates to CASSPRRGEAFF.

Many counts were recorded for this clonotype. The chain is built from TRBV20-1 and TRBJ1-1; D possibly corresponds to TRBD1 (5 bases). CDR3 length: 13 amino acids. V shed 3 bases and J shed 1 base, with 9 bases lying between them. CDR1 and CDR2 (germline): DFQATT, SNEGSKA (reference sequence). The CDR3 loop is CSARTDRNTEAFF. The CDR3 DNA is TGCAGTGCTAGGACAGATCGGAACACTGAAGCTTTCTTT.

This clonotype was counted many times. This chain links TRBV6-5 with TRBJ2-5, with 8 bases identical to TRBD2. The ends lost 2 bases at V and 2 bases at J; junction bases unmatched: 4. The CDR3 sequence is 15 residues long. Germline CDR1 reads MNHEY; CDR2 reads SVGAGI. CDR3: CASSYAGGGQETQYF. CDR3 nucleotides: TGTGCCAGCAGTTACGCGGGGGGAGGGCAAGAGACCCAGTACTTC.

This clonotype was counted many times. The rearrangement links TRBV5-4 to TRBJ1-1; possible D gene TRBD1, 5 bases. The CDR3 is made up of 15 amino acids. V dropped 3 bases and J dropped 1 base, with 13 bases sitting between them. Germline loops: CDR1 SGHNT, CDR2 YYREEE (reference sequence). The DNA for the CDR3 is TGTGCCAGCAGCTCGGCGGGGGTGAGGAACACTGAAGCTTTCTTT. This sequence encodes CASSSAGVRNTEAFF.

The chain recombines TRBV6-1 with TRBJ1-6; 10 nucleotides match TRBD1. Germline V gene lookup returns CDR1 MNHNS and CDR2 SASEGT. After removal of 4 bases from V and 7 bases from J, the junction contained 7 bases not matched to a gene. The CDR3 is made up of 16 amino acids. CDR3 DNA sequence: TGTGCCAGCAGTGGGGGACAGGGGAATTGGAATTCACCCCTCCACTTT. It translates to CASSGGQGNWNSPLHF.

This clonotype showed up many times. The rearrangement joins TRBV2 to TRBJ2-7, with 7 positions matching TRBD1. This CDR3 region has 14 residues. V dropped 6 bases and J dropped 0; count of bases not matched to a gene: 5. The germline V gene encodes CDR1 SNHLY and CDR2 FYNNEI. CDR3 loop: CASRSDRNSYEQYF. The DNA of the CDR3 is TGTGCCAGCAGGTCGGACAGGAACTCCTACGAGCAGTACTTC.

Ten or more counts support this clonotype. The gene calls are TRBV11-2 and TRBJ2-7, with D tentatively TRBD1 (6 bases). In germline, CDR1 is SGHAT, CDR2 FQNNGV. The CDR3 contains 16 residues. V lost 5 bases, J lost 2 bases, and 19 bases lay in between. The CDR3 region has the DNA TGTGCCAGCAGCCCAATACACCGCCAGGGGACCTACGAGCAGTACTTC. Translated: CASSPIHRQGTYEQYF.

This clonotype was found many times. At one end the junction does not follow the germline gene, possibly because of a read error. The genes are TRBV12-3 or TRBV12-4 and TRBJ2-7, with a tentative D call TRBD2 (6 bases). The CDR3 extends over 15 amino acids. CDR3 protein: CVSSKTRRGGHEQYF. The DNA of the CDR3 is TGTGTCAGCAGTAAGACTAGGAGGGGCGGGCACGAGCAGTACTTC.

The table lists this clonotype with a few counts. A read error may be the cause here, since a much bigger clone is one base away. This chain connects TRBV4-1 to TRBJ2-5, with D possibly matching TRBD1 (6 bases). The germline V and J ends were trimmed by 1 base and 1 base, with 10 bases remaining between them. There are 15 residues in the CDR3. Looked up from germline, CDR1 is MGHRA and CDR2 is YSYEKL. The CDR3 nucleotides are TGCGCCAGCAGCCAAGGGACAGCGTGCCAAGAGACCCAGTACTTC. This codes for CASSQGTACQETQYF.

Ten or more counts support this clonotype. J is TRBJ2-5 and V is TRBV12-3 or TRBV12-4; the D call may be TRBD1 or TRBD2 (5 bases each). This CDR3 is 14 amino acids long. V was pared by 1 base and J by 1 base, with 7 bases between. Written as DNA, the CDR3 is TGTGCCAGCAGTTTAGTGGGGGTCCAAGAGACCCAGTACTTC. It specifies CASSLVGVQETQYF.

J is TRBJ2-5 and V is TRBV24-1; the match to TRBD2 covers 8 bases. Per germline, CDR1 KGHDR and CDR2 SFDVKD. With V trimmed by 2 bases and J by 4 bases, 8 bases remained unmatched. The CDR3 runs to 16 residues. This chain's CDR3 is CATSDSIGTRGETQYF. For the CDR3, the DNA is TGTGCCACCAGTGATTCTATAGGGACTAGAGGAGAGACCCAGTACTTC.

About this clonotype itself: A junction end diverges from the germline sequence, so it may reflect a read error. The chain has TRBV12-3 or TRBV12-4 and TRBJ1-2; the D gene is possibly TRBD1 (5 bases). The CDR3 contains 12 residues. In DNA, the CDR3 is TGTGCCAGCAAAGGGGCCAGTCTCGTCGGCGCCTTC. Translating gives CASKGASLVGAF.

This clonotype was detected many times. The CDR3 sequence is CATQIRPNTEAFF. The CDR3 coding sequence is TGTGCCACACAAATTCGTCCGAACACTGAAGCTTTCTTT. V is TRBV6-1 and J is TRBJ1-1, with no clear D. The V end lost 10 bases, the J end lost 1 base, and 13 bases lay between the germline ends. This CDR3 region has 13 residues. CDR1 and CDR2 from the germline V gene are MNHNS and SASEGT.

This chain connects TRBV7-8 to TRBJ1-3, with a possible D match to TRBD1 (5 bases). CDR3 length: 16 residues. Per the germline V gene, CDR1 is SGHVS and CDR2 is FQNEAQ. Trimming left V 1 base short and J 0 bases short, with 10 bases between. CDR3 amino acids: CASSLVGGISGNTIYF. CDR3 sequence (DNA): TGTGCCAGCAGCTTAGTCGGGGGGATCTCTGGAAACACCATATATTTT.

The J gene is TRBJ1-1, the V gene TRBV6-5; possibly TRBD1 for D (6 bases). The CDR3 covers 15 residues. V lost 2 bases and J lost 4, with 14 bases in between. CDR1 and CDR2 (germline): MNHEY, SVGAGI. CDR3 in amino acids: CASSYGGGSGTEAFF. The DNA of the CDR3 is TGTGCCAGCAGTTACGGAGGGGGTAGTGGCACTGAAGCTTTCTTT.

This clonotype was observed many times. The rearrangement joins TRBV2 to TRBJ1-1; 7 nucleotides align to TRBD1. Trimming removed 6 bases from V and 5 bases from J; junction bases left unmatched: 9. The CDR3 loop spans 14 amino acids. Germline V gene lookup returns CDR1 SNHLY and CDR2 FYNNEI. CDR3 DNA: TGTGCCAGCAGGTCAACTGACAGGGTTACTGAAGCTTTCTTT. Translation: CASRSTDRVTEAFF.

In this sample, this clonotype turned up many times. The genes are TRBV6-2 or TRBV6-3 and TRBJ1-2; D ambiguous. The CDR3 extends over 12 amino acids. Germline lookup yields CDR1 MNHEY and CDR2 SVGEGT. V lost 2 bases and J lost 2, with 3 bases in between. CDR3 DNA sequence: TGTGCCAGCAGTTACCAAAACTATGGCTACACCTTC. Residues: CASSYQNYGYTF.

This clonotype was seen only a few times. The chain has TRBV28 and TRBJ2-3; 9 bases are shared with TRBD2. Germline V gene data show CDR1 as MDHEN and CDR2 as SYDVKM. The CDR3 consists of 16 residues. V shed 1 base, J shed 6 bases, and the junction held 8 bases outside the gene matches. The CDR3 DNA follows: TGTGCCAGCAGTTTATTATTAGCGGGAGTCCCGGATACGCAGTATTTT. This translates into CASSLLLAGVPDTQYF.